Following are 29 T cell receptor beta chains from one sample sequenced in a study of T cell responses to AZD1222 COVID-19 vaccine. Produced via immunoSEQ multiplex PCR; TCRdb's table is partial and in-frame only. In the table there are 100,000 or so clones, about 93% of which are singletons. The starting material was peripheral blood, obtained 28 days after the second AZD1222 dose. These receptors all stem from an adult who received the AZD1222 COVID-19 vaccine.

This clone showed up just once. The chain employs TRBV10-3 and TRBJ2-1; the match to TRBD1 covers 8 bases. V was clipped by 6 bases and J by 3 bases; unmatched bases: 16. This CDR3 region has 18 residues. From germline, CDR1 is ENHRY and CDR2 SYGVKD. The CDR3 region is CAIRGFFEEQGDYNEQFF. Written as DNA, the CDR3 is TGTGCCATCAGGGGGTTTTTTGAGGAACAGGGGGACTACAATGAGCAGTTCTTC.

This rearrangement joins TRBV28 to TRBJ1-1; perhaps TRBD1 as D (6 bases). V was shortened by 7 bases and J by 4 bases, with 10 bases between the two germline ends. The CDR3 length is 12 residues. The germline V gene has CDR1 MDHEN and CDR2 SYDVKM. The CDR3 sequence: CASNKGGTEAFF. Here the CDR3 DNA reads TGTGCCAGCAACAAAGGGGGCACTGAAGCTTTCTTT.

The rearrangement joins TRBV7-8 to TRBJ1-1; D gene ambiguous. With 6 bases removed from V and 4 bases from J, the gap between germline ends came to 12 bases. The CDR3 length is 13 residues. CDR1 and CDR2 from the germline V gene are SGHVS and FQNEAQ. The CDR3 loop is CASSRSEITEAFF. CDR3 DNA: TGTGCCAGCAGTCGCTCAGAGATCACTGAAGCTTTCTTT.

In this sample, this clone turned up once. The chain joins TRBV28 to TRBJ2-1; 15 bases agree with TRBD2. Trimming took 5 bases from V and 5 from J; bases not matched to a gene: 13. Per germline, CDR1 MDHEN and CDR2 SYDVKM. This CDR3 spans 19 amino acids. The CDR3 is CASSIPPGLAGGRNNEQFF. The DNA of the CDR3 is TGTGCCAGCAGTATACCTCCGGGACTAGCGGGAGGCCGGAACAATGAGCAGTTCTTC.

This clone was found a few times. Other DNA sequences in this specimen translate into the identical CDR3. CDR3 nucleotide sequence: TGTGCCAGCAGTTTCGTAACAGGAAACGAGCAGTACTTC. The encoded protein is CASSFVTGNEQYF. The V gene is TRBV28, the J gene TRBJ2-7; D perhaps matches TRBD1 (5 bases). Germline loops: CDR1 MDHEN, CDR2 SYDVKM. The CDR3 sequence is 13 residues long. V was pared by 3 bases and J by 5 bases, with 11 bases between.

The V call is TRBV10-3, the J call TRBJ1-5; D unclear. V gave up 0 bases and J gave up 2 bases, with 5 bases separating them. Germline V gene lookup returns CDR1 ENHRY and CDR2 SYGVKD. This CDR3 is 14 amino acids long. The CDR3: CAISESGGNQPQHF. For the CDR3, the DNA is TGTGCCATCAGTGAGTCCGGGGGCAATCAGCCCCAGCATTTT.

The chain couples TRBV3-1 (or the pseudogene TRBV3-2) to TRBJ1-5; D is ambiguous. The CDR3 is made up of 17 amino acids. The germline V gene has CDR1 LGHDT and CDR2 YNNKEL (reference sequence). V lost 1 base and J 0 bases, leaving 13 bases between the germline ends. CDR3 nucleotides: TGTGCCAGCAGCCAAGGTAGGGCAGTAAATAGCAATCAGCCCCAGCATTTT. Protein: CASSQGRAVNSNQPQHF.

The genes are TRBV30 and TRBJ1-5, with D unclear. The CDR3 length is 12 residues. Trimming pared 2 bases from V and 1 base from J, leaving 3 bases between. Germline V gene sequence: CDR1 GTSNPN, CDR2 SVGIG (reference sequence). CDR3 nucleotides: TGTGCCTGGAGTAGGAGCAATCAGCCCCAGCATTTT. This translates into CAWSRSNQPQHF.

The chain couples TRBV18 to TRBJ1-5; D is unresolved. Germline CDR1 and CDR2: KGHSH and LQKENI. Trimming removed 2 bases from V and 2 bases from J, with 7 bases in between. This CDR3 is built from 14 residues. CDR3 residues: CASSPGLGNQPQHF. The CDR3 DNA follows: TGTGCCAGCTCACCAGGGTTGGGCAATCAGCCCCAGCATTTT. The entire variable domain, with the rest obtained from reference TRBV18 and TRBJ1-5, is as follows: NAGVMQNPRHLVRRRGQEARLRCSPMKGHSHVYWYRQLPEEGLKFMVYLQKENIIDESGMPKERFSAEFPKEGPSILRIQQVVRGDSAAYFCASSPGLGNQPQHFGDGTRLSIL.

V usage is TRBV5-1 and J usage is TRBJ2-6; no definite D call. Per germline, CDR1 SGHRS and CDR2 YFSETQ. V was pared by 5 bases and J by 0 bases, with 6 bases between. The CDR3 contains 14 residues. The CDR3 DNA is TGCGCCAGCAGGGTGGGCTCTGGGGCCAACGTCCTGACTTTC. It is translated as CASRVGSGANVLTF.

This rearrangement joins TRBV6-6 to TRBJ1-2; 9 nucleotides agree with TRBD1. CDR1 is MNHNY, CDR2 SVGAGI, per germline (reference sequence). This CDR3 spans 17 amino acids. V lost 5 bases, J lost 8 bases, and 18 bases stayed unmatched. The CDR3 protein is CASSPSGTGFILIGYTF. The CDR3 DNA reads TGTGCCAGCAGTCCTTCGGGGACAGGGTTCATCTTAATCGGCTACACCTTC.

The chain employs TRBV6-2 or TRBV6-3 and TRBJ2-1; D assignment may be TRBD1 or TRBD2 (5 bases each). Looked up from germline, CDR1 is MNHEY and CDR2 is SVGEGT. The CDR3 has 11 residues. Trimming removed 2 bases at V and 10 bases at J, with 6 bases between. In nucleotides, the CDR3 is TGTGCCAGCAGTTACGGGACGGAGCAGTTCTTC. The encoded protein is CASSYGTEQFF.

This sequence joins TRBV28 and TRBJ1-5, with TRBD1 as a possible D gene (6 bases). CDR3 size: 13 residues. Trimming shortened V by 5 bases and J by 10 bases, and 15 bases separated the two germline ends. CDR1 and CDR2 (germline): MDHEN, SYDVKM. Here the CDR3 reads CASSQVGGVPQHF. CDR3 DNA sequence: TGTGCCAGCAGTCAGGTAGGGGGTGTACCCCAGCATTTT.

This clone appeared a few times. The rearrangement uses TRBV6-1 and TRBJ1-2, with D possibly matching TRBD1 (5 bases). This CDR3 contains 15 residues. Germline V lookup: CDR1 MNHNS, CDR2 SASEGT. V was clipped by 3 bases and J by 2 bases, with 13 bases between them. CDR3 loop: CASSDLGVENYGYTF. CDR3 coding DNA: TGTGCCAGCAGTGATTTAGGGGTGGAAAACTATGGCTACACCTTC.

V gene TRBV30 combines with J gene TRBJ2-1; 9 bases line up with TRBD2. With V trimmed by 5 bases and J by 2 bases, 4 bases remained unmatched. The V gene's germline CDR1 is GTSNPN and CDR2 SVGIG (reference sequence). This CDR3 region has 14 residues. Here the CDR3 reads CAWGPSGTYNEQFF. CDR3 nucleotide sequence: TGTGCCTGGGGCCCTAGCGGGACCTACAATGAGCAGTTCTTC.

This clone was recorded only once. CDR3 coding DNA: TGTGCCAGCAGCCGTGACCTAATGAACACTGAAGCTTTCTTT. This translates into CASSRDLMNTEAFF. The genes are TRBV14 and TRBJ1-1; D uncertain. V gave up 4 bases and J gave up 0 bases, with 9 bases separating them. The CDR3 sequence is 14 residues long. From germline, CDR1 is SGHDN and CDR2 FVKESK.

The chain is built from TRBV4-1 and TRBJ1-4; D remains ambiguous. This CDR3 region has 14 residues. Germline-derived CDR1 and CDR2 are MGHRA and YSYEKL. With 0 bases removed from V and 7 bases from J, the gap between germline ends came to 9 bases. DNA of the CDR3: TGCGCCAGCAGCCAAGATCGGGGAATTGAAAAACTGTTTTTT. This gives the protein CASSQDRGIEKLFF.

The gene calls are TRBV19 and TRBJ2-2; TRBD1 matches 10 bases. The germline CDR1 and CDR2 sequences are LNHDA and SQIVND (reference sequence). Unmatched junction bases numbered 12, after V lost 6 bases and J lost 5 bases. The CDR3 is 17 residues long. CDR3 nucleotides: TGTGCCAGTAGAACTTCCAGACAGGGGGCTGGAACCGGGGAGCTGTTTTTT. As protein: CASRTSRQGAGTGELFF. Together with reference TRBV19 and TRBJ2-2, the CDR3 gives the full variable domain: DGGITQSPKYLFRKEGQNVTLSCEQNLNHDAMYWYRQDPGQGLRLIYYSQIVNDFQKGDIAEGYSVSREKKESFPLTVTSAQKNPTAFYLCASRTSRQGAGTGELFFGEGSRLTVL.

The genes are TRBV28 and TRBJ1-2; no reliable D call. Germline CDR1 MDHEN, CDR2 SYDVKM. This CDR3 contains 14 residues. Trimming pared 2 bases from V and 2 bases from J, leaving 9 bases between. The DNA for the CDR3 is TGTGCCAGCAGTTTACGAACTGTAAACTATGGCTACACCTTC. Translation: CASSLRTVNYGYTF.

J is TRBJ1-6 and V is TRBV18; the D is unclear. The CDR3 loop spans 15 amino acids. The V and J ends lost 6 bases and 5 bases respectively, with 14 bases between them. Germline V gene sequence: CDR1 KGHSH, CDR2 LQKENI. The CDR3 DNA reads TGTGCCAGCTCTCCCCGGACCGCTGATAATTCACCCCTCCACTTT. It is translated as CASSPRTADNSPLHF.

The chain recombines TRBV14 with TRBJ1-1; D is possibly TRBD1 (5 bases). The CDR3 has 13 residues. CDR1 is SGHDN, CDR2 FVKESK, per germline. V lost 0 bases, J lost 11 bases, and 13 bases lay in between. CDR3 residues: CASSQDYVGGAFF. The DNA of the CDR3 is TGTGCCAGCAGCCAAGATTATGTCGGGGGTGCTTTCTTT.

This clone has more than one count but fewer than ten. An end of the junction differs from the germline gene, which may be a read error. Written as DNA, the CDR3 is TGTGCCAGCAGTTTGGACAGCCCAGGGTTCTTC. Protein product: CASSLDSPGFF. The chain combines TRBV12-3 or TRBV12-4 with TRBJ1-2, with D possibly being TRBD1 (6 bases). The CDR3 length is 11 residues.

This clone was found a few times. V gene TRBV28 combines with J gene TRBJ1-2; unclear D gene. The CDR3 loop spans 12 amino acids. CDR1 and CDR2 from the germline V gene are MDHEN and SYDVKM. Trimming cost V 6 bases and J 8 bases, with 13 bases left between them. The CDR3 spells CASSGRVLGYTF. The CDR3 DNA reads TGTGCCAGCAGCGGAAGGGTCTTAGGCTACACCTTC.

This rearrangement joins TRBV6-4 to TRBJ2-3, with TRBD1 identical over 7 bases. Losses at the gene ends were 6 bases for V and 2 bases for J; bases not matched to a gene: 5. The length of the CDR3 is 14 residues. Germline loops: CDR1 MRHNA, CDR2 SNTAGT. The CDR3 protein is CASSPGQNTDTQYF. CDR3 in DNA: TGTGCCAGCAGCCCGGGACAGAACACAGATACGCAGTATTTT.

The chain couples TRBV2 to TRBJ2-7, with 12 bases that match TRBD2. V lost 5 bases to trimming and J lost 3 bases; unmatched junction nucleotides: 5. CDR3 length: 15 residues. From germline, CDR1 is SNHLY and CDR2 FYNNEI. CDR3 residues: CASSRTSGALYEQYF. CDR3 in DNA: TGTGCCAGCAGTCGGACTAGCGGGGCTCTCTACGAGCAGTACTTC.

The rearrangement joins TRBV15 to TRBJ2-2; D is uncertain. The germline V gene has CDR1 LNHNV and CDR2 YYDKDF (reference sequence). The CDR3 consists of 16 residues. Trimming pared 2 bases from V and 2 bases from J, leaving 12 bases between. The CDR3 nucleotides are TGTGCCACCAGCAGACGTTCACCCGGAAACACCGGGGAGCTGTTTTTT. Translating it yields CATSRRSPGNTGELFF.

This chain joins TRBV19 and TRBJ1-1; perhaps TRBD1 as D (5 bases). Trimming shortened V by 7 bases and J by 4 bases, and 13 bases separated the two germline ends. Looked up from germline, CDR1 is LNHDA and CDR2 is SQIVND (reference sequence). The CDR3 has 13 residues. The CDR3 region has the DNA TGTGCCAGTAAACCGGGACCATTCACTGAAGCTTTCTTT. Its protein is CASKPGPFTEAFF.

V and J are TRBV3-1 (or the pseudogene TRBV3-2) and TRBJ1-1; TRBD1 is a possible D gene (5 bases). Trimming left V 2 bases short and J 4 bases short, with 17 bases between. CDR1 and CDR2 from the germline V gene are LGHDT and YNNKEL (reference sequence). This CDR3 contains 16 residues. CDR3 in DNA: TGTGCCAGCAGCCAACCCGGGGCGGGATATGGCACTGAAGCTTTCTTT. Encoded protein: CASSQPGAGYGTEAFF.

The rearrangement joins TRBV28 to TRBJ2-7, with D perhaps matching TRBD1 (6 bases). This CDR3 region has 13 residues. Trimming removed 6 bases at V and 3 bases at J, with 12 bases between. Looked up from germline, CDR1 is MDHEN and CDR2 is SYDVKM. CDR3 nucleotides: TGTGCCAGCAGGCCCGGGACACTCTACGAGCAGTACTTC. It is translated as CASRPGTLYEQYF.